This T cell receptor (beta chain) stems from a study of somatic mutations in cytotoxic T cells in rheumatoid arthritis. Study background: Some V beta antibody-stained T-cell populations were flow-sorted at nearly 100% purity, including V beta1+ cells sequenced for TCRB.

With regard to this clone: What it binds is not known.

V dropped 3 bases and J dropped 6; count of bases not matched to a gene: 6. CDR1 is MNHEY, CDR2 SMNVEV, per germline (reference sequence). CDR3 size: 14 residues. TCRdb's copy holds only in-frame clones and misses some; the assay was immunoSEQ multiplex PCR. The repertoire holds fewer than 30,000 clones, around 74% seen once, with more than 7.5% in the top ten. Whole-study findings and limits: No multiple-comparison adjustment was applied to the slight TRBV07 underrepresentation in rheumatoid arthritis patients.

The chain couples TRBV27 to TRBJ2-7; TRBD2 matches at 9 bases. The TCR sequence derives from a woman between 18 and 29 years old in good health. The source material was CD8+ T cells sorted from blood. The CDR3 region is CASSFASGTVEQYF. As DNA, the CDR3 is TGTGCCAGCAGTTTCGCTAGCGGGACGGTCGAGCAGTACTTC.